These 25 T cell receptor beta chains were sequenced from one sample in a study of response to subunit inactivated influenza vaccine. TCRdb called the RT-PCR reads again in MiXCR, with one record for every CDR3 protein. In the table there are around 580,000 distinct CDR3 sequences, 14% of which are singletons. Sequenced here: PBMCs from blood, sampled roughly 12 days after vaccination. The receptors stem from a man aged 45-60 years who received an inactivated influenza vaccine.

This clonotype occurred once. With a much larger clone just one base away, this may be a read error. J is TRBJ2-7 and V is TRBV10-3, with 11 bases identical to TRBD2. The CDR3 totals 14 residues. Losses at the gene ends were 2 bases for V and 4 bases for J; bases not matched to a gene: 1. Germline CDR1 and CDR2: ENHRY and SYGVKD. DNA for the CDR3: TGTGCCATCAGTGAGACTAGCGGGAGTTACGAGCAGTACTTC. Protein sequence: CAISETSGSYEQYF.

A few counts support this clonotype. CDR3 DNA: TGTGCCAGCTCACGGACTAGCGGGGAGAAGCAAGAGACCCAGTACTTC. The encoded protein is CASSRTSGEKQETQYF. J is TRBJ2-5 and V is TRBV18, with TRBD2 matching over 12 bases. The CDR3 has 16 amino acids. CDR1 KGHSH and CDR2 LQKENI come from the germline V gene. The J segment lost 2 bases and the V segment lost 4 bases, leaving 5 bases of the junction unmatched.

The chain is built from TRBV7-2 and TRBJ1-1; no firm D call. The germline gives CDR1 SGHTA, CDR2 FQGNSA. Trimming cost V 3 bases and J 0 bases, with 5 bases left between them. The CDR3 is 13 residues long. The CDR3 loop reads CASSFKMNTEAFF. CDR3 coding DNA: TGTGCCAGCAGCTTCAAAATGAACACTGAAGCTTTCTTT.

This clonotype was seen more than once but under ten times. This sequence joins TRBV20-1 and TRBJ2-4; D gene ambiguous. The length of the CDR3 is 14 residues. Germline V gene lookup returns CDR1 DFQATT and CDR2 SNEGSKA (reference sequence). Trimming took 6 bases from V and 5 from J, leaving 17 bases between them. Here the CDR3 reads CSAPRGTPENIQYF. CDR3 coding DNA: TGCAGTGCCCCACGTGGAACGCCCGAAAACATTCAGTACTTC.

This chain joins TRBV5-1 and TRBJ1-1, with D possibly being TRBD1 (5 bases). CDR1 is SGHRS, CDR2 YFSETQ, per germline. This CDR3 has 13 amino acids. V was clipped by 3 bases and J by 3 bases, with 9 bases between them. The CDR3 nucleotides read TGCGCCAGCAGCTCCAGGGCGGACACTGAAGCTTTCTTT. Its translation is CASSSRADTEAFF.

V gene TRBV7-6 combines with J gene TRBJ2-7; 8 nucleotides line up with TRBD1. The J segment lost 4 bases and the V segment lost 5 bases, leaving 7 bases of the junction unmatched. The CDR3 spans 14 residues. The germline V gene encodes CDR1 SGHVS and CDR2 FNYEAQ. The CDR3 protein is CASSTRQGRYEQYF. CDR3 DNA: TGTGCCAGCAGCACCCGACAGGGGCGGTACGAGCAGTACTTC.

This clonotype was observed many times. The rearrangement uses TRBV5-5 and TRBJ1-5; D is uncertain. Trimming took off 0 bases at V and 0 bases at J, with 7 bases between the two ends. CDR3 length: 15 residues. Germline CDR1 SGHKS, CDR2 YYEKEE (reference sequence). CDR3 residues: CASSLDGNSNQPQHF. CDR3 nucleotide sequence: TGTGCCAGCAGCTTGGACGGTAATAGCAATCAGCCCCAGCATTTT. Supplemented by reference TRBV5-5 and TRBJ1-5, the full variable domain reads DAGVTQSPTHLIKTRGQQVTLRCSPISGHKSVSWYQQVLGQGPQFIFQYYEKEERGRGNFPDRFSARQFPNYSSELNVNALLLGDSALYLCASSLDGNSNQPQHFGDGTRLSIL.

The V call is TRBV27, the J call TRBJ2-7; D may correspond to TRBD1 or TRBD2 (5 bases each). Trimming took 8 bases from V and 7 from J, leaving 12 bases between them. The CDR3 spans 11 residues. From germline, CDR1 is MNHEY and CDR2 SMNVEV (reference sequence). The DNA for the CDR3 is TGTGCCAGCCGATATGGGGGAGAGCAGTACTTC. Encoded protein: CASRYGGEQYF.

The chain combines TRBV7-2 with TRBJ1-1; D is unresolved. The V gene lost 4 bases and the J gene lost 4 bases, with 13 bases spanning the gap. The V gene's germline CDR1 is SGHTA and CDR2 FQGNSA. This CDR3 spans 14 amino acids. DNA for the CDR3: TGTGCCAGCAGCTCCCTTTTAGGTACCACTGAAGCTTTCTTT. Translation: CASSSLLGTTEAFF.

The chain links TRBV20-1 to TRBJ2-5; 9 bases line up with TRBD1. Germline V gene lookup returns CDR1 DFQATT and CDR2 SNEGSKA (reference sequence). The CDR3 contains 15 residues. V shed 2 bases and J 7 bases; nucleotides not matched to a gene: 11. The CDR3 sequence: CSARSSGTGLGTQYF. Here the CDR3 DNA reads TGCAGTGCTAGATCATCAGGGACAGGGCTCGGGACCCAGTACTTC.

V and J are TRBV20-1 and TRBJ2-1, with a tentative D call TRBD2 (6 bases). Germline V gene lookup returns CDR1 DFQATT and CDR2 SNEGSKA (reference sequence). The germline V and J ends were trimmed by 1 base and 2 bases, with 12 bases remaining between them. The CDR3 is made up of 15 amino acids. CDR3 sequence reads: CSARVFAGPYNEQFF. The CDR3, as DNA: TGCAGTGCTAGAGTTTTCGCGGGGCCCTACAATGAGCAGTTCTTC.

This clonotype showed up just a few times. This chain links TRBV12-3 or TRBV12-4 with TRBJ2-7; tentatively, D is TRBD2 (6 bases). Deletions cut 5 bases from V and 5 bases from J, with 22 bases between. The CDR3 is 16 residues long. The chain's CDR3 is CASSPTLAFNPHEQYF. The DNA of the CDR3 is TGTGCCAGCAGTCCCACTCTAGCGTTTAACCCCCACGAGCAGTACTTC.

The rearrangement links TRBV30 to TRBJ2-6; D not certain. V was clipped by 2 bases and J by 4 bases, with 6 bases between them. Germline CDR1 and CDR2: GTSNPN and SVGIG (reference sequence). The CDR3 length is 13 residues. CDR3 coding DNA: TGTGCCTGGAGTTCCCACGGGGCCAACGTCCTGACTTTC. Its protein is CAWSSHGANVLTF. The full variable domain, with the rest looked up from reference TRBV30 and TRBJ2-6, is SQTIHQWPATLVQPVGSPLSLECTVEGTSNPNLYWYRQAAGRGLQLLFYSVGIGQISSEVPQNLSASRPQDRQFILSSKKLLLSDSGFYLCAWSSHGANVLTFGAGSRLTVL.

The CDR3 reads CASSLDGQEIRGAFF. As DNA, the CDR3 is TGCGCCAGCAGCTTGGACGGACAGGAGATCCGTGGGGCTTTCTTT. The chain combines TRBV5-1 with TRBJ1-1; the match to TRBD1 covers 7 bases. This CDR3 spans 15 amino acids. Germline-derived CDR1 and CDR2 are SGHRS and YFSETQ. The junction had 13 bases not matched to a gene; V was cut back by 0 bases and J by 11 bases.

This chain links TRBV3-1 with TRBJ2-3; D ambiguous. This CDR3 contains 12 residues. The germline gives CDR1 LGHDT, CDR2 YNNKEL (reference sequence). The V gene lost 1 base and the J gene lost 8 bases, with 7 bases spanning the gap. The CDR3 here is CASSQGPGTQYF. CDR3 sequence (DNA): TGTGCCAGCAGCCAAGGGCCCGGTACGCAGTATTTT.

This clonotype was counted a few times. J is TRBJ2-7 and V is TRBV7-8; TRBD1 agrees at 10 bases. CDR1 and CDR2 from the germline V gene are SGHVS and FQNEAQ. The length of the CDR3 is 16 residues. The V gene end was trimmed by 5 bases and the J gene end by 0 bases; junction bases not matched to a gene: 7. The CDR3 nucleotides are TGTGCCAGCAGCCTGACAGGGGGCGCTGGCTCCTACGAGCAGTACTTC. Protein sequence: CASSLTGGAGSYEQYF.

V gene TRBV27 combines with J gene TRBJ2-7; D gene unclear. The CDR3 spans 13 residues. The germline V gene has CDR1 MNHEY and CDR2 SMNVEV (reference sequence). The V end was cut by 10 bases, the J end by 4 bases, with 17 bases between. DNA of the CDR3: TGTGCCACCGTCTGTGAGGTTCGGTACGAGCAGTACTTC. Translating it yields CATVCEVRYEQYF.

The chain employs TRBV12-2 and TRBJ1-4; the table's D call TRBD1 went unverified against the DNA. TRBV12-2 is described as a pseudogene. The CDR3 runs to 14 residues. This CDR3 is CASRLVQGNEKLFF. CDR3 nucleotides: TGTGCAAGTCGCTTAGTTCAGGGGAATGAAAAACTGTTTTTT.

This clonotype came up many times. This chain links TRBV4-2 with TRBJ2-2; TRBD1 matches at 7 bases. This CDR3 comprises 15 residues. V lost 6 bases to trimming and J lost 2 bases; unmatched junction nucleotides: 6. The V gene's germline CDR1 is LGHNA and CDR2 YNFKEQ. This CDR3 is CASRSGTANTGELFF. CDR3 DNA sequence: TGTGCCAGCAGATCCGGGACAGCTAACACCGGGGAGCTGTTTTTT.

The chain joins TRBV9 to TRBJ2-2, with TRBD2 identical over 12 bases. V was pared by 3 bases and J by 6 bases, with 6 bases of the junction left unmatched. Germline-derived CDR1 and CDR2 are SGDLS and YYNGEE. The CDR3 runs 16 residues. CDR3 sequence: CASSATSGRYPGELFF. The CDR3 DNA follows: TGTGCCAGCAGCGCCACTAGCGGGAGGTATCCCGGGGAGCTGTTTTTT.

This clonotype was observed at least ten times. This chain connects TRBV12-3 or TRBV12-4 to TRBJ2-4; D remains ambiguous. The V end lost 6 bases, the J end lost 6 bases, and 15 bases lay between the germline ends. CDR3 size: 14 residues. The CDR3, as DNA: TGTGCCAGCAGACTCGGTGGGTCTGGAAACATTCAGTACTTC. Its translation: CASRLGGSGNIQYF.

The chain is built from TRBV6-1 and TRBJ1-1; weak D call: TRBD1 (5 bases). Trimming took 5 bases from V and 2 from J, leaving 12 bases between them. Germline CDR1 is MNHNS and CDR2 is SASEGT. The CDR3 contains 14 residues. CDR3 sequence: CASSPLQGNTEAFF. The CDR3 region has the DNA TGTGCCAGCAGTCCGCTCCAGGGAAACACTGAAGCTTTCTTT.

This clonotype was seen at least ten times. The J gene is TRBJ1-6, the V gene TRBV5-1; 8 nucleotides align to TRBD1. Trimming took 0 bases from V and 8 from J; bases not matched to a gene: 4. Germline CDR1 reads SGHRS; CDR2 reads YFSETQ. The CDR3 loop spans 15 amino acids. CDR3 protein: CASSLDRGKDSPLHF. The CDR3 DNA reads TGCGCCAGCAGCTTGGACAGGGGGAAGGATTCACCCCTCCACTTT.

This chain links TRBV20-1 with TRBJ2-3; tentatively, D is TRBD2 (6 bases). The CDR3 length is 15 residues. The germline gives CDR1 DFQATT, CDR2 SNEGSKA (reference sequence). V was trimmed by 7 bases and J by 1 base, leaving 18 bases between them. CDR3 amino acids: CSGYEGRGRTDTQYF. The CDR3, as DNA: TGCAGTGGATATGAAGGGCGGGGCCGCACAGATACGCAGTATTTT.

This chain connects TRBV12-3 or TRBV12-4 to TRBJ1-4; the match to TRBD1 covers 7 bases. V was pared by 5 bases and J by 8 bases, with 8 bases of the junction left unmatched. This CDR3 is built from 14 residues. This CDR3 reads CASSPGGGSEKLFF. The DNA of the CDR3 is TGTGCCAGCAGTCCAGGGGGGGGAAGCGAAAAACTGTTTTTT.